This T cell receptor (beta chain) was captured by sequencing in a study of blood T cells in healthy people across ages. With regard to this clonotype: The antigen remains undetermined.

All donors came from Russia, were Caucasian and healthy, and spanned ages roughly 6 to 95. The extraction recovered at least 5.5 micrograms of total RNA per sample. General observations from the study: Per-million-T-cell TCR beta diversity fell roughly linearly with age.

CDR3 length equals 18 residues. Trimming took 3 bases from V and 7 from J, leaving 22 bases between them. PCR was performed a second time for roughly 7 to 11 cycles using a sample-barcoded 5' primer and a J-beta primer mix. A single record per CDR3 protein comes from TCRdb applying MiXCR to the 5' RACE reads. The sample consists of about 1.4 million distinct CDR3 sequences, approximately 60% of them appearing once. The clonotype originates from a man younger than 35 in good health. The material sequenced was blood. The chain recombines TRBV12-3 or TRBV12-4 with TRBJ1-6; a possible D gene is TRBD1 (5 bases). CDR3 residues: CASSFWDFNTRRNSPLHF. As DNA, the CDR3 is TGTGCCAGCAGTTTCTGGGACTTCAATACACGGCGCAATTCACCCCTCCACTTT.